These 6 T cell receptor beta chains were all obtained from the same sample, sequenced in a study of blood T cell repertoires in COVID-19. Assay used: immunoSEQ multiplex PCR; TCRdb lists only in-frame clones, some missing. The table lists roughly 300,000 clones, 75% to 95% of them singletons. The sample comprised peripheral blood. The receptors here all came from a woman aged 30 to 39 with COVID-19, enrolled during active disease.

The genes are TRBV7-9 and TRBJ1-1; TRBD1 is a possible D gene (6 bases). CDR1 and CDR2 (germline): SEHNR, FQNEAQ (reference sequence). The CDR3 length is 13 residues. The germline V and J ends were trimmed by 3 bases and 4 bases, with 9 bases remaining between them. CDR3 amino acids: CASSFRGGTEAFF. The CDR3, as DNA: TGTGCCAGCAGCTTTCGAGGGGGCACTGAAGCTTTCTTT.

This chain links TRBV2 with TRBJ1-1; TRBD1 matches 9 bases. J was trimmed by 1 base and V by 7 bases; bases with no gene match: 7. The CDR3 sequence is 15 residues long. Germline assignment: CDR1 SNHLY and CDR2 FYNNEI. CDR3 in amino acids: CASTSQGARNTEAFF. For the CDR3, the DNA is TGTGCCAGCACTTCACAGGGGGCGAGGAACACTGAAGCTTTCTTT.

This clone occurred once. V is TRBV2 and J is TRBJ1-4; a weak D match, TRBD1 (5 bases). With 4 bases removed from V and 4 bases from J, the gap between germline ends came to 10 bases. Germline V gives CDR1 SNHLY, CDR2 FYNNEI. The CDR3 runs 14 residues. Here the CDR3 DNA reads TGTGCCAGCAGTGTTAGGGGATTTAATGAAAAACTGTTTTTT. Translation gives CASSVRGFNEKLFF.

The J gene is TRBJ2-1, the V gene TRBV2, with TRBD1 matching 7 bases. V lost 6 bases, J lost 8 bases, and 13 bases stayed unmatched. This CDR3 spans 15 amino acids. Germline lookup yields CDR1 SNHLY and CDR2 FYNNEI. CDR3 sequence (DNA): TGTGCCAGCAGGCGGACAGGAAGGATTCGGGATGAGCAGTTCTTC. This sequence encodes CASRRTGRIRDEQFF.

The rearrangement links TRBV3-1 (or the pseudogene TRBV3-2) to TRBJ2-3; TRBD2 agrees at 13 bases. V lost 4 bases and J lost 5; bases outside the gene matches: 3. In germline, CDR1 is LGHDT, CDR2 YNNKEL (reference sequence). This CDR3 is 15 amino acids long. The DNA for the CDR3 is TGTGCCAGCAGCCGGACTAGCGGGAGCCGAGATACGCAGTATTTT. Translating it yields CASSRTSGSRDTQYF.

This chain joins TRBV6-2 or TRBV6-3 and TRBJ2-3; 8 positions match TRBD2. V dropped 6 bases and J dropped 1; count of bases not matched to a gene: 6. This CDR3 contains 15 residues. CDR1 is MNHEY and CDR2 is SVGEGT in the germline V gene. CDR3 protein: CASSLSSGGTDTQYF. The CDR3, as DNA: TGTGCCAGCAGCTTAAGTAGCGGGGGCACAGATACGCAGTATTTT.